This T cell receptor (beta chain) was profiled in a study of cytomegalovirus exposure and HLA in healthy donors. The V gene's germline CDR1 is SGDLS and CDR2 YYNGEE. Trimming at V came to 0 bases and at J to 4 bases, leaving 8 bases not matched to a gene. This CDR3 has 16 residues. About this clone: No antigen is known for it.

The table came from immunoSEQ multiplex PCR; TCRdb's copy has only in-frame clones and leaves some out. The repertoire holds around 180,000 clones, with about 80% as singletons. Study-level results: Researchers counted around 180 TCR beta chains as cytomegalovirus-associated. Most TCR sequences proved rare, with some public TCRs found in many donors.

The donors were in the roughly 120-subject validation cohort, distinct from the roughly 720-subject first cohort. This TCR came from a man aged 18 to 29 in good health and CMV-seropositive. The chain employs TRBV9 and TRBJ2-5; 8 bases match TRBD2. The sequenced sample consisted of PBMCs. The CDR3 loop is CASSVGTGGPSETQYF. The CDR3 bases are TGTGCCAGCAGCGTAGGAACGGGAGGGCCGTCAGAGACCCAGTACTTC.